Following are 15 T cell receptor beta chains from one sample sequenced in a study of human T cells and chemical hapten exposure. This sample's time point: patch test 3, about 24 weeks after DPC sensitization. The treatment denotes: therapeutic diphenylcyclopropenone sensitization with weekly scalp DPC. TCRdb called the RACE reads again in MiXCR, with one record for every CDR3 protein. The top ten clones hold 10% of a sample with 97,000 or so distinct CDR3 sequences, less than 35% of them seen once. This specimen consisted of whole blood, obtained in connection with sensitization to the hapten diphenylcyclopropenone (DPC). The receptor source for this set is a man aged 35-49 years with alopecia areata. Some clones in this sample may be carry-over from other donors' samples.

The sample holds many counts of this clonotype. The CDR3 nucleotides are TGTGCCAGCAGTAGTTGGATTAATGAAAAACTGTTTTTT. This translates into CASSSWINEKLFF. V gene TRBV2 combines with J gene TRBJ1-4; D is uncertain. V lost 5 bases and J 4 bases, leaving 8 bases between the germline ends. Per the germline V gene, CDR1 is SNHLY and CDR2 is FYNNEI. The length of the CDR3 is 13 residues. Full variable domain (rest looked up from reference TRBV2 and TRBJ1-4): EPEVTQTPSHQVTQMGQEVILRCVPISNHLYFYWYRQILGQKVEFLVSFYNNEISEKSEIFDDQFSVERPDGSNFTLKIRSTKLEDSAMYFCASSSWINEKLFFGSGTQLSVL.

V usage is TRBV5-1 and J usage is TRBJ2-5, with TRBD1 identical over 7 bases. The CDR3 is made up of 16 amino acids. Losses at the gene ends were 4 bases for V and 5 bases for J; bases not matched to a gene: 14. Germline-derived CDR1 and CDR2 are SGHRS and YFSETQ. This CDR3 is CASSITTGQPAETQYF. For the CDR3, the DNA is TGCGCCAGCAGCATAACGACGGGACAGCCAGCGGAGACCCAGTACTTC.

This clonotype was recorded a few times. J is TRBJ2-1 and V is TRBV7-2; 16 bases fit TRBD2. V lost 1 base, J lost 9 bases, and 9 bases stayed unmatched. The CDR3 runs 18 residues. The germline V gene encodes CDR1 SGHTA and CDR2 FQGNSA. CDR3 residues: CASSLEGLAGGPWVEQFF. CDR3 in DNA: TGTGCCAGCAGCTTAGAGGGACTAGCGGGAGGGCCTTGGGTTGAGCAGTTCTTC.

This chain connects TRBV6-6 to TRBJ1-6; no clear D gene. The length of the CDR3 is 16 residues. Germline V CDR1 and CDR2: MNHNY, SVGAGI (reference sequence). V was clipped by 2 bases and J by 4 bases, with 12 bases between them. Here the CDR3 reads CASSYDVLGYNSPLHF. For the CDR3, the DNA is TGTGCCAGCAGTTACGACGTGCTTGGGTATAATTCACCCCTCCACTTT.

This clonotype has a handful of counts. The gene calls are TRBV5-1 and TRBJ2-1, with a tentative D call TRBD2 (6 bases). The V gene lost 7 bases and the J gene lost 2 bases, with 7 bases spanning the gap. The CDR3 spans 12 residues. Germline-derived CDR1 and CDR2 are SGHRS and YFSETQ. The CDR3 region is CASRLAYNEQFF. The CDR3 coding sequence is TGCGCCAGCCGACTAGCCTACAATGAGCAGTTCTTC. Full variable domain (rest looked up from reference TRBV5-1 and TRBJ2-1): KAGVTQTPRYLIKTRGQQVTLSCSPISGHRSVSWYQQTPGQGLQFLFEYFSETQRNKGNFPGRFSGRQFSNSRSEMNVSTLELGDSALYLCASRLAYNEQFFGPGTRLTVL.

This clonotype has only a few counts. This sequence joins TRBV4-2 and TRBJ2-7; 7 positions agree with TRBD1. Germline V lookup: CDR1 LGHNA, CDR2 YNFKEQ. The trim removed 0 bases at V and 2 bases at J, leaving 7 bases unmatched. This CDR3 comprises 16 residues. The CDR3 DNA is TGTGCCAGCAGCCAAGATCCCCCAGGGGGTACCTACGAGCAGTACTTC. It is translated as CASSQDPPGGTYEQYF.

This sequence joins TRBV7-9 and TRBJ1-1, with a tentative D call TRBD1 (5 bases). The CDR3 sequence is 16 residues long. The ends were cut back, 7 bases at V and 1 base at J, with 19 bases in the middle. Looked up from germline, CDR1 is SEHNR and CDR2 is FQNEAQ (reference sequence). The CDR3 sequence: CASITPPGTRNTEAFF. The CDR3 bases are TGTGCCAGCATCACCCCGCCCGGGACTAGGAACACTGAAGCTTTCTTT.

This clonotype was seen a handful of times. CDR3 DNA: TGTGCCAGCAGGGACGGAAGAGTTTTGAACACTGAAGCTTTCTTT. Translated, it gives CASRDGRVLNTEAFF. V is TRBV6-1 and J is TRBJ1-1; D not resolved. The CDR3 runs 15 residues. The germline V and J ends were trimmed by 6 bases and 0 bases, with 14 bases remaining between them. CDR1 is MNHNS, CDR2 SASEGT, per germline.

This clonotype was found many times. The chain employs TRBV28 and TRBJ2-7; perhaps TRBD1 as D (5 bases). The germline V gene has CDR1 MDHEN and CDR2 SYDVKM. This CDR3 comprises 12 residues. V lost 6 bases, J lost 4 bases, and 10 bases lay in between. CDR3 nucleotide sequence: TGTGCCAGCAGCTTAGCAGGGTACGAGCAGTACTTC. This codes for CASSLAGYEQYF.

The rearrangement links TRBV12-3 or TRBV12-4 to TRBJ2-1, with TRBD1 identical over 8 bases. The CDR3 sequence is 14 residues long. Trimming at V came to 10 bases and at J to 7 bases, leaving 12 bases not matched to a gene. The CDR3 coding sequence is TGTGCCACCGGTAGGACAGGGCTCGAGAATGAGCAGTTCTTC. Translation: CATGRTGLENEQFF.

This clonotype appeared a few times. The J gene is TRBJ2-7, the V gene TRBV7-2, with 9 bases that match TRBD2. Trimming at V came to 3 bases and at J to 3 bases, leaving 9 bases not matched to a gene. This CDR3 spans 16 amino acids. Looked up from germline, CDR1 is SGHTA and CDR2 is FQGNSA. CDR3 sequence (DNA): TGTGCCAGCAGCTTGGGTTATAGCGGGAGAAGCTACGAGCAGTACTTC. Its translation is CASSLGYSGRSYEQYF.

This clonotype came up a few times. V gene TRBV29-1 combines with J gene TRBJ1-5; 9 bases are a match to TRBD1. The CDR3 has 12 residues. Germline V gene data show CDR1 as SQVTM and CDR2 as ANQGSEA. In DNA form, the CDR3 reads TGCAGTACAGGGGGCCCCAATCAGCCCCAGCATTTT. This gives the protein CSTGGPNQPQHF.

This clonotype showed up just once. The chain links TRBV28 to TRBJ2-5; 7 bases match TRBD2. Germline V gene lookup returns CDR1 MDHEN and CDR2 SYDVKM. The CDR3 has 14 amino acids. The ends lost 5 bases at V and 2 bases at J; junction bases unmatched: 5. The CDR3 coding sequence is TGTGCCAGCAGTATTGGGCGGGGGCAAGAGACCCAGTACTTC. Its translation is CASSIGRGQETQYF.

The chain links TRBV27 to TRBJ2-2; D not resolved. CDR3 length: 12 amino acids. Germline CDR1 is MNHEY and CDR2 is SMNVEV (reference sequence). V dropped 4 bases and J dropped 7 bases, with 7 bases sitting between them. The CDR3 coding sequence is TGTGCCAGCAGTTGTAATGGCGGGGAGCTGTTTTTT. Its translation is CASSCNGGELFF.

The chain uses TRBV29-1 and TRBJ2-5; 10 nucleotides match TRBD1. Trimming cost V 1 base and J 2 bases; bases outside gene matches: 1. Germline CDR1 reads SQVTM; CDR2 reads ANQGSEA. The CDR3 is 14 amino acids. CDR3 protein: CSVEGTGGQETQYF. CDR3 bases: TGCAGCGTTGAAGGGACAGGGGGGCAAGAGACCCAGTACTTC.